This T cell receptor beta chain was sequenced in a study of CD8 T cells in Susac syndrome. This CDR3 has 16 amino acids. Germline V CDR1 and CDR2: DFQATT, SNEGSKA (reference sequence). V lost 6 bases and J lost 5; bases outside the gene matches: 14. With random hexamers, reverse transcription was performed on about 0.5 to 1 ug of RNA. TCRdb processed the immunoSEQ multiplex PCR reads anew with MiXCR; each CDR3 protein has one entry. The data hold some 300,000 distinct CDR3 sequences, with 70% to 90% observed a single time. Sequencing was done on a sample of CD8+ T cells from PBMCs. V usage is TRBV20-1 and J usage is TRBJ2-2; 8 nucleotides match TRBD2. The sequence derives from a human donor with multiple sclerosis. CDR3 sequence reads: CSAASGAGEGTGELFF. CDR3 nucleotides: TGCAGTGCGGCCTCTGGAGCGGGAGAAGGGACCGGGGAGCTGTTTTTT.